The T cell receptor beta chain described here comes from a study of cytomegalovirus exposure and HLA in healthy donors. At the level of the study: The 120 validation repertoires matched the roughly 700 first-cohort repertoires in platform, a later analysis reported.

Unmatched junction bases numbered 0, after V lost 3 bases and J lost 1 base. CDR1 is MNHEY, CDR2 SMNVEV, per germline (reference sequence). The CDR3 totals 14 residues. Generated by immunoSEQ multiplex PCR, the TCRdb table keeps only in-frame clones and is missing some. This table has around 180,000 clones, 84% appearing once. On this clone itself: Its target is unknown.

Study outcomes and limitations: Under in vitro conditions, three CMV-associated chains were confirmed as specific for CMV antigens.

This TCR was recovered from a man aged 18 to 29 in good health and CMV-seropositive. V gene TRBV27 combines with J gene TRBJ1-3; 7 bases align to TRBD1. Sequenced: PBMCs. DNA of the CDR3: TGTGCCAGCAGTTTCAGGGGGTCTGGAAACACCATATATTTT. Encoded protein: CASSFRGSGNTIYF.